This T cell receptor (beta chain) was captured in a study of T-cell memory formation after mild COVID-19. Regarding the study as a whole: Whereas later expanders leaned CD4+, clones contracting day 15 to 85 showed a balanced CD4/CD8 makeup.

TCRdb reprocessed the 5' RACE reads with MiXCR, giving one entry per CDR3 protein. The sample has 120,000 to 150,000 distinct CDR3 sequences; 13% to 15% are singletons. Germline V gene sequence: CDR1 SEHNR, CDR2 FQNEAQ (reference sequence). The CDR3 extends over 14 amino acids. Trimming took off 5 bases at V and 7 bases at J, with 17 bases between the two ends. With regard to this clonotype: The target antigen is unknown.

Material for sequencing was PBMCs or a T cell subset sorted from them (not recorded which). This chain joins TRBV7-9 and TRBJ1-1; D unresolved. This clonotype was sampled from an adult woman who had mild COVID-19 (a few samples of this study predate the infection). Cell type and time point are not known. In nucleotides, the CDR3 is TGTGCCAGCAGCCCCTCTGCGGAGGGCGGTGAAGCTTTCTTT. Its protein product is CASSPSAEGGEAFF.